This is a list of T cell receptor beta chains from one sample in a study of regulatory T cells in long-lasting Graves disease. TCRdb reprocessed the multiplex PCR reads with MiXCR, giving one entry per CDR3 protein. The table lists approximately 470,000 distinct CDR3 sequences, roughly 15% of them singletons. These records were also assigned to another study, of T cells in Graves' hyperthyroidism and ophthalmopathy.

This sample comprised peripheral blood mononuclear cells (PBMCs), obtained at new diagnosis, from a patient treated with antithyroid drugs. These receptors came from a man aged 35 to 55 with Graves disease. Each CDR3 is given with its conserved first and last residue. The listing skips clone size in some rows; elsewhere it reads once, few, many or a size class.

V gene	clone size	J gene	CDR3 protein
TRBV7-9	many	TRBJ2-7	CASSRTGDRYEQYF
TRBV30	once	TRBJ1-2	CAWSGVVFNGYTF
TRBV5-5	NA	TRBJ1-4	CASSLKTGSEKLFF
TRBV12-3/TRBV12-4	many	TRBJ2-6	CASSPIVGANVLTF
TRBV28	NA	TRBJ1-1	CASSLPGNTEALF
TRBV11-2	many	TRBJ2-1	CASSLDSNEQFF
TRBV7-3	few	TRBJ2-7	CASSSPGGEQYF
TRBV29-1	NA	TRBJ2-3	CSGSGGSTDTQYF
TRBV7-2	few	TRBJ2-5	CASSLETIETQYF
TRBV15	NA	TRBJ2-2	CATSRDLGGELFF
TRBV7-9	many	TRBJ2-7	CASSLGAVGDEQYF